This T cell receptor (beta chain) was sequenced during a study of blood T cell repertoires in COVID-19. In the study overall: Italy, Spain and the United States were the sources of the convalescent and acute COVID-19 samples. Sample material is recorded as cDNA or gDNA derived from T cells, B-cell-depleted T cells, or PBMCs.

Per the study methods: How many nucleated cells were present was estimated from reference gene primer amplification. Profiling relied on immunoSEQ multiplex PCR, and the TCRdb table lists in-frame clones only, not all of them. V and J calls and clone size are those listed in that table; D and trimming were worked out from the DNA. The table records about 250,000 clones, around nine tenths of them present only once. V was cut by 2 bases and J by 9 bases, with 8 bases left in between. Germline V gene lookup returns CDR1 LGHDT and CDR2 YNNKEL (reference sequence). The CDR3 runs 12 residues. This clonotype was sampled from a woman aged 40 to 50 who had recovered from COVID-19. The specimen was peripheral blood. The chain is built from TRBV3-1 (or the pseudogene TRBV3-2) and TRBJ2-1; D ambiguous. The CDR3 region is CASSQIWPEQFF. For the CDR3, the DNA is TGTGCCAGCAGCCAAATTTGGCCTGAGCAGTTCTTC.